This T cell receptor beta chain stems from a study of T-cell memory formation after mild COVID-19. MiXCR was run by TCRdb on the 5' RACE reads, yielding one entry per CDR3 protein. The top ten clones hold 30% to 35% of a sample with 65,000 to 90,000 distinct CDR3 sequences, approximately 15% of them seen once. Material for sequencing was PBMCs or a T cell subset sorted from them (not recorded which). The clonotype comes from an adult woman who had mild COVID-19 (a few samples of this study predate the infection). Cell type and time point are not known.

This CDR3 is CASSSRDRVDFLYEQYF. The CDR3 bases are TGTGCCAGCAGCTCCCGGGACAGGGTCGATTTTTTGTACGAGCAGTACTTC. This chain links TRBV5-6 with TRBJ2-7; 9 bases are a match to TRBD1. J lost 4 bases, V lost 3 bases, and 14 bases had no gene match. The germline V gene encodes CDR1 SGHDT and CDR2 YYEEEE. This CDR3 contains 17 residues.